The T cell receptor beta chain described here comes from a study of blood T cell repertoires in COVID-19 (dated by TCRdb to about 2020). Some background on the complete study: Samples from collaborators originated in the United States, Italy and Spain and spanned both the acute and convalescent phases of COVID-19. Samples came from the ongoing ImmuneRACE study (first 160 participants) plus 1,254 subjects from 6 global collaborators. The material from the prospective study consisted of cDNA or gDNA derived from T cells, B-cell-depleted T cells, or PBMCs. Where HLA class I and class II types were available, the types were taken from metadata supplied by the sample provider, not from assay-based typing. Deeply sampled blood TCRbeta repertoires from subjects exposed to, actively infected with, or recovered from COVID-19 were included in the dataset. The repertoires were made available in a free public database intended to serve as a resource for research on the immune response to SARS-CoV-2. Sample metadata almost always included a de-identified subject ID, COVID-19 status, age in years and sex.

CDR1 and CDR2 (LGHNT, FRNRAP) derive from the germline V gene. The germline V end is reduced by 4 bases and the J end by 7 bases; junction bases left unmatched: 4. From its cysteine to its phenylalanine, the CDR3 spans 15 amino acids. The only DNA kept is the CDR3, 45 bases in frame from the first base. Overall results and qualifications from the work: Clinical and demographic metadata were provided uncurated, with the amount varying by source and participant.

This clone has a handful of counts. Its binding antigen is unknown. Per-nucleotide qualities are absent, and no much larger clonotype sits a single base away. TCRbeta CDR3 regions were amplified from genomic DNA by means of the immunoSEQ Assay, a bias-controlled multiplex PCR. In the source study's methods: The number of nucleated cells in each sample was estimated by amplification of reference gene primers within the assay. To quantify the absolute abundance of each unique TCRbeta CDR3 rearrangement, sequence reads were collapsed and filtered. Productive Simpson clonality was computed per sample as the square root of Simpson's diversity index over productive rearrangements. Entries here come from immuneACCESS through TCRdb and include only in-frame sequences with V and J called. Some clones fail to appear in such tables; in the studies checked, an unresolved V gene covers under half of the shortfall, and the cause of the remainder is unknown. V, J and clone size reflect that table, while D and trimming were determined from the DNA. Present in this sample are about 330,000 clones, 80% to 90% of which were seen just once. In total, the top ten clones hold roughly a tenth of the sample.

At one collaborating source in Seattle, patients were enrolled during active infection and were followed longitudinally through the course of disease. The collaborating institutions used their own protocols to collect whole blood in K2EDTA tubes. Collaborator samples were shipped for TCRbeta analysis as frozen whole blood, isolated PBMCs, or DNA extracted from either sample type. The sequenced sample was peripheral blood. This receptor was taken from a man aged 30-40 years with COVID-19, enrolled during active disease. The rearrangement joined TRBV12-5 to TRBJ1-6, with 10 junctional bases fitting TRBD1. The bases read TGTGCTAGTGGTTACTCGGGACAGGGGAATTCACCCCTCCACTTT. The resulting protein is CASGYSGQGNSPLHF.